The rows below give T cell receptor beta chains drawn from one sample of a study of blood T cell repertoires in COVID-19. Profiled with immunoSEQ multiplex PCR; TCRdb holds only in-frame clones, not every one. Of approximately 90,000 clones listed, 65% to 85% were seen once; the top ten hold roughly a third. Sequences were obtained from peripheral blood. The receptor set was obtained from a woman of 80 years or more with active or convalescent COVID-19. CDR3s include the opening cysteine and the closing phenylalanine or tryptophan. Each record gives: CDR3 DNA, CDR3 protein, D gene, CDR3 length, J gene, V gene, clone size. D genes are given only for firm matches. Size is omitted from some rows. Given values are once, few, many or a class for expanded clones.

CDR3 DNA: TGTGCCAGCACCCACCGGGGCGAGCAGTACTTC; CDR3 protein: CASTHRGEQYF; D gene: -; CDR3 length: 11; J gene: TRBJ2-7; V gene: TRBV28; clone size: -
CDR3 DNA: TGTGCCAGCAGCGTAGCAGGCCTCTCAGGCGGCTACACCTTC; CDR3 protein: CASSVAGLSGGYTF; D gene: -; CDR3 length: 14; J gene: TRBJ1-2; V gene: TRBV9; clone size: -
CDR3 DNA: TGCGCCAGCAGCGCCCAGGGCGCAGATACGCAGTATTTT; CDR3 protein: CASSAQGADTQYF; D gene: -; CDR3 length: 13; J gene: TRBJ2-3; V gene: TRBV5-1; clone size: -
CDR3 DNA: TGTGCCAGCAGCTTCGGAGCGTCAGATACGCAGTATTTT; CDR3 protein: CASSFGASDTQYF; D gene: -; CDR3 length: 13; J gene: TRBJ2-3; V gene: TRBV7-9; clone size: -
CDR3 DNA: TGTGCCAGTAGCACCGGGACAGGGCGCACCGGGGAGCTGTTTTTT; CDR3 protein: CASSTGTGRTGELFF; D gene: TRBD1; CDR3 length: 15; J gene: TRBJ2-2; V gene: TRBV19; clone size: -
CDR3 DNA: TGTGCCACCAGCAGAACACCCGGGACATTCTACAATGAGCAGTTCTTC; CDR3 protein: CATSRTPGTFYNEQFF; D gene: -; CDR3 length: 16; J gene: TRBJ2-1; V gene: TRBV15; clone size: -
CDR3 DNA: TGTGCCACCAGTGACCGACAGAATTCACCCCTCCACTTT; CDR3 protein: CATSDRQNSPLHF; D gene: -; CDR3 length: 13; J gene: TRBJ1-6; V gene: TRBV24-1; clone size: once
CDR3 DNA: TGTGCCCTCAGGGCTGGGACTACCTCTGGAAACACCATATATTTT; CDR3 protein: CALRAGTTSGNTIYF; D gene: -; CDR3 length: 15; J gene: TRBJ1-3; V gene: TRBV10-3; clone size: -
CDR3 DNA: TGTGCCAGCAGCCTCGGACTAGTAAACGAGCAGTACTTC; CDR3 protein: CASSLGLVNEQYF; D gene: TRBD2; CDR3 length: 13; J gene: TRBJ2-7; V gene: TRBV3-1/TRBV3-2; clone size: -
CDR3 DNA: TGCGCCAGCAGTGAGCCGGGACTAGCGGGGGGGAGAGAGACCCAGTACTTC; CDR3 protein: CASSEPGLAGGRETQYF; D gene: TRBD2; CDR3 length: 17; J gene: TRBJ2-5; V gene: TRBV10-2; clone size: few
CDR3 DNA: TGTGCCACCAGTGATGGGCAGGGCGTATATGGCGATGAGCAGTTCTTC; CDR3 protein: CATSDGQGVYGDEQFF; D gene: -; CDR3 length: 16; J gene: TRBJ2-1; V gene: TRBV24-1; clone size: once
CDR3 DNA: TGTGCCAGCAGCTTTGGGACAGGGGGTGGCACAGATACGCAGTATTTT; CDR3 protein: CASSFGTGGGTDTQYF; D gene: TRBD1; CDR3 length: 16; J gene: TRBJ2-3; V gene: TRBV9; clone size: -
CDR3 DNA: TGTGCCAGCAGCTTCCAGGGGATATATGGCTACACCTTC; CDR3 protein: CASSFQGIYGYTF; D gene: -; CDR3 length: 13; J gene: TRBJ1-2; V gene: TRBV7-2; clone size: -
CDR3 DNA: TGTGCCAGTAGTATCCGGGGGGCGCCGAACGAGCAGTACTTC; CDR3 protein: CASSIRGAPNEQYF; D gene: -; CDR3 length: 14; J gene: TRBJ2-7; V gene: TRBV19; clone size: -
CDR3 DNA: TGTGCCAGCAGTTACTCATCCGGGGACACTGAAGCTTTCTTT; CDR3 protein: CASSYSSGDTEAFF; D gene: -; CDR3 length: 14; J gene: TRBJ1-1; V gene: TRBV6-5; clone size: -
CDR3 DNA: TGTGCCAGCAGCATACAGGGGACGGCCGTCGGGGACGAGCAGTACTTC; CDR3 protein: CASSIQGTAVGDEQYF; D gene: TRBD1; CDR3 length: 16; J gene: TRBJ2-7; V gene: TRBV5-5; clone size: -
CDR3 DNA: TGTGCCAGCAGTTCACAGGGGGCTGGCAATCAGCCCCAGCATTTT; CDR3 protein: CASSSQGAGNQPQHF; D gene: TRBD1; CDR3 length: 15; J gene: TRBJ1-5; V gene: TRBV9; clone size: -
CDR3 DNA: TGTGCCAGCAGCCATCCATCCCAGGGGCGTGGGCACGAGCAGTACTTC; CDR3 protein: CASSHPSQGRGHEQYF; D gene: -; CDR3 length: 16; J gene: TRBJ2-7; V gene: TRBV3-1/TRBV3-2; clone size: -
CDR3 DNA: TGTGCCAGCACCCTTAGTGTCGGGAGTAGAAATGAGCAGTTCTTC; CDR3 protein: CASTLSVGSRNEQFF; D gene: -; CDR3 length: 15; J gene: TRBJ2-1; V gene: TRBV7-8; clone size: -
CDR3 DNA: TGCGCCAGCAGCTCCCAACTAGAGCAGTTCTTC; CDR3 protein: CASSSQLEQFF; D gene: -; CDR3 length: 11; J gene: TRBJ2-1; V gene: TRBV5-1; clone size: -
CDR3 DNA: TGTGCCAGCAGTGAAGCTATAGGGGGACAGAACACCGGGGAGCTGTTTTTT; CDR3 protein: CASSEAIGGQNTGELFF; D gene: -; CDR3 length: 17; J gene: TRBJ2-2; V gene: TRBV6-1; clone size: -
CDR3 DNA: TGTGCCAGCAAGAGGCTAGCGGGGTCCACCGGGGAGCTGTTTTTT; CDR3 protein: CASKRLAGSTGELFF; D gene: TRBD2; CDR3 length: 15; J gene: TRBJ2-2; V gene: TRBV9; clone size: -
CDR3 DNA: TGTGCCAGCAGTTACTCATGGGACAGCGGAAACACCATATATTTT; CDR3 protein: CASSYSWDSGNTIYF; D gene: TRBD1; CDR3 length: 15; J gene: TRBJ1-3; V gene: TRBV6-5; clone size: -
CDR3 DNA: TGTGCCAGCAGCGTAACTAGTTCCGCAGATACGCAGTATTTT; CDR3 protein: CASSVTSSADTQYF; D gene: -; CDR3 length: 14; J gene: TRBJ2-3; V gene: TRBV9; clone size: -
CDR3 DNA: TGTGCCAGCAGTCCCCCGGTTTACAATGAGCAGTTCTTC; CDR3 protein: CASSPPVYNEQFF; D gene: -; CDR3 length: 13; J gene: TRBJ2-1; V gene: TRBV28; clone size: -
CDR3 DNA: TGTGCCAGCAGCCCGTTAGGGCAGGGAGGACTCTATGGCTACACCTTC; CDR3 protein: CASSPLGQGGLYGYTF; D gene: -; CDR3 length: 16; J gene: TRBJ1-2; V gene: TRBV7-9; clone size: -
CDR3 DNA: TGTGCCAGCAGTTATGCCCAGGGACCCCTCCACTTT; CDR3 protein: CASSYAQGPLHF; D gene: -; CDR3 length: 12; J gene: TRBJ1-6; V gene: TRBV12-3/TRBV12-4; clone size: -
CDR3 DNA: TGCGCCAGCAGCCAAGATATGACGGGACAGGGAAGGATGAACACTGAAGCTTTCTTT; CDR3 protein: CASSQDMTGQGRMNTEAFF; D gene: TRBD1; CDR3 length: 19; J gene: TRBJ1-1; V gene: TRBV4-1; clone size: few
CDR3 DNA: TGTGCCAGCAGCCGGACAGGGGAAGAGACCCAGTACTTC; CDR3 protein: CASSRTGEETQYF; D gene: TRBD1; CDR3 length: 13; J gene: TRBJ2-5; V gene: TRBV6-2/TRBV6-3; clone size: -
CDR3 DNA: TGCGCCAGCAGCCGGGAAGGCCTTCAGACTAATGAAAAACTGTTTTTT; CDR3 protein: CASSREGLQTNEKLFF; D gene: -; CDR3 length: 16; J gene: TRBJ1-4; V gene: TRBV5-1; clone size: -
CDR3 DNA: TGCGCCAGCAGCCCCGTAGCGGGGGGGCCTGAAGGTACGCAGTATTTT; CDR3 protein: CASSPVAGGPEGTQYF; D gene: TRBD2; CDR3 length: 16; J gene: TRBJ2-3; V gene: TRBV5-1; clone size: -
CDR3 DNA: TGCGCCAGCAGCCCAGGGACAGGGAGCGGAGAGACCCAGTACTTC; CDR3 protein: CASSPGTGSGETQYF; D gene: TRBD1; CDR3 length: 15; J gene: TRBJ2-5; V gene: TRBV4-3; clone size: -
CDR3 DNA: TGTGCCAGCAGCGCCCCGGGACAGGGGATGTACATTCAGTACTTC; CDR3 protein: CASSAPGQGMYIQYF; D gene: TRBD1; CDR3 length: 15; J gene: TRBJ2-4; V gene: TRBV5-4; clone size: -
CDR3 DNA: TGTGCCAGCAGGAAGGAGGGACAGCCTGGGCATCCCCTCCACTTT; CDR3 protein: CASRKEGQPGHPLHF; D gene: TRBD1; CDR3 length: 15; J gene: TRBJ1-6; V gene: TRBV6-4; clone size: few
CDR3 DNA: TGTGCCAGTAGTATTGGCGATACGCAGTATTTT; CDR3 protein: CASSIGDTQYF; D gene: -; CDR3 length: 11; J gene: TRBJ2-3; V gene: TRBV19; clone size: -
CDR3 DNA: TGTGCCAGTAGTGTACAGGGTTTTCAGCCCCAGCATTTT; CDR3 protein: CASSVQGFQPQHF; D gene: -; CDR3 length: 13; J gene: TRBJ1-5; V gene: TRBV19; clone size: -
CDR3 DNA: TGCGCCAGCAGCCAACGACAGGGTACGGAGCCCCAGCATTTT; CDR3 protein: CASSQRQGTEPQHF; D gene: TRBD1; CDR3 length: 14; J gene: TRBJ1-5; V gene: TRBV4-3; clone size: -
CDR3 DNA: TGTGCCAGTAGTACGTTTGCCGGCGGGCCGGGTCAGCCCCAGCATTTT; CDR3 protein: CASSTFAGGPGQPQHF; D gene: -; CDR3 length: 16; J gene: TRBJ1-5; V gene: TRBV19; clone size: -